The rows below give T cell receptor beta chains drawn from one sample of a study of blood T cell repertoires in COVID-19. Repertoires were generated with immunoSEQ multiplex PCR, while TCRdb's copy carries only in-frame clones and drops some. The table has approximately 27,000 clones, over 75% seen once; the top ten hold over 9%. Sequenced: peripheral blood. The source of these receptors is a man aged 55 to 69 with acute or convalescent COVID-19. Both conserved end residues are part of each CDR3. The D gene is left open where the match is weak. Not every row has a clone size; where given, it reads once, few, many or a size class.

v_call	d_call	clone_size	j_call	cdr3_aa	cdr3_nt
TRBV3-1/TRBV3-2	TRBD1	few	TRBJ1-4	CASRDGTATNEKLFF	TGTGCCAGCAGGGACGGGACAGCAACTAATGAAAAACTGTTTTTT
TRBV7-9	NA	NA	TRBJ2-5	CASREGETQYF	TGTGCCAGCAGAGAGGGAGAGACCCAGTACTTC
TRBV10-2	TRBD1	few	TRBJ1-6	CASSELGRGFSPLHF	TGCGCCAGCAGTGAGTTAGGCAGGGGGTTTTCACCCCTCCACTTT
TRBV28	NA	few	TRBJ1-4	CASSLAPRKLFF	TGTGCCAGCAGTTTAGCCCCGAGAAAACTGTTTTTT
TRBV7-6	NA	NA	TRBJ2-5	CASSPWTNQETQYF	TGTGCCAGCAGCCCGTGGACAAACCAAGAGACCCAGTACTTC
TRBV20-1	TRBD2	NA	TRBJ2-5	CSASESGRSQETQYF	TGCAGTGCTAGTGAGAGCGGGAGGAGCCAAGAGACCCAGTACTTC
TRBV6-1	NA	NA	TRBJ1-1	CASSDRGTIRNTEAFF	TGTGCCAGCAGTGACAGGGGCACAATCCGGAACACTGAAGCTTTCTTT
TRBV7-9	TRBD1	NA	TRBJ1-2	CASSLTGTGNPGYTF	TGTGCCAGCAGCTTAACCGGGACAGGGAATCCTGGCTACACCTTC
TRBV7-9	NA	NA	TRBJ2-2	CASSRIGGSNTGELFF	TGTGCCAGCAGCCGAATTGGGGGCTCTAACACCGGGGAGCTGTTTTTT
TRBV19	TRBD1	NA	TRBJ2-3	CASSIRGGTGYRDTQYF	TGTGCCAGTAGTATACGGGGCGGGACAGGGTACCGAGATACGCAGTATTTT
TRBV14	NA	NA	TRBJ2-1	CASGTDNHEQFF	TGTGCCAGCGGGACTGACAACCATGAGCAGTTCTTC
TRBV4-1	NA	few	TRBJ2-7	CASSQGQSGEEQYF	TGCGCCAGCAGCCAAGGGCAGTCCGGGGAAGAGCAGTACTTC
TRBV29-1	NA	once	TRBJ1-2	CSDLERRGYTF	TGCAGCGACCTTGAGCGCCGTGGCTACACCTTC